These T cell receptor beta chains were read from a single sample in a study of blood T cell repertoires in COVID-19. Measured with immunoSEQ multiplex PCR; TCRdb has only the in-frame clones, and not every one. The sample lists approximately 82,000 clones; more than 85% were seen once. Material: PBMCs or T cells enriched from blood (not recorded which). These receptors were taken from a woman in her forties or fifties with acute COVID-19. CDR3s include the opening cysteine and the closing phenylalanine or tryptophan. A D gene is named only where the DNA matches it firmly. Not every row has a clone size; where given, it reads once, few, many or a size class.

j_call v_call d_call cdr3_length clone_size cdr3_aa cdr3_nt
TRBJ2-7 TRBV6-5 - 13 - CAISGTLEAEQYF TGTGCCATCTCCGGGACACTAGAGGCCGAGCAGTACTTC
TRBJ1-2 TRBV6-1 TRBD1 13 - CASSELGQGFWTF TGTGCCAGCAGTGAATTGGGACAGGGGTTTTGGACCTTC
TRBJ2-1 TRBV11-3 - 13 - CASSIGTGNEQFF TGTGCCAGCAGCATTGGGACTGGGAATGAGCAGTTCTTC
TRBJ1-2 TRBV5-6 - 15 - CASSPDISPNYGYTF TGTGCCAGCAGCCCGGACATCAGCCCTAACTATGGCTACACCTTC
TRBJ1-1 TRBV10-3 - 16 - CAISESRRGANTEAFF TGTGCCATCAGTGAGTCGAGGAGGGGCGCGAACACTGAAGCTTTCTTT
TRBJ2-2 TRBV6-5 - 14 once CASRPRRDTGELFF TGTGCCAGCAGGCCACGACGGGACACCGGGGAGCTGTTTTTT
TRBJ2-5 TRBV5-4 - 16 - CASSSAGGPTKETQYF TGTGCCAGCAGCTCGGCTGGAGGACCGACAAAAGAGACCCAGTACTTC
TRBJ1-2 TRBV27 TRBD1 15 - CASSYTRDSSYGYTF TGTGCCAGCAGTTATACGAGGGACAGCTCCTATGGCTACACCTTC
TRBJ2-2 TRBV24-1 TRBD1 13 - CAPPITGAGELFF TGTGCCCCCCCCATTACAGGGGCCGGGGAGCTGTTTTTT
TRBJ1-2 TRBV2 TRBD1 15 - CASSGSGQGLGGYTF TGTGCCAGCAGTGGTAGTGGACAGGGTCTTGGTGGCTACACCTTC
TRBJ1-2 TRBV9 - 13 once CASRGRVDYGYTF TGTGCCAGCAGGGGCAGGGTCGACTATGGCTACACCTTC
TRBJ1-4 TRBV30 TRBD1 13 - CAWSGDRVEKLFF TGTGCCTGGAGTGGGGACAGGGTTGAAAAACTGTTTTTT
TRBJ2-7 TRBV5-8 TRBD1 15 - CASNSGQGQSYEQYF TGTGCCAGCAATTCAGGACAGGGTCAGTCCTACGAGCAGTACTTC
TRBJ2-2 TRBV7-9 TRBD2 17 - CASSLGTIAGFGGELFF TGTGCCAGCAGCTTAGGGACCATAGCGGGATTTGGCGGGGAGCTGTTTTTT
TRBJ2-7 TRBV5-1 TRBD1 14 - CASSPHTGAGEQYF TGCGCCAGCAGCCCCCACACAGGGGCCGGGGAGCAGTACTTC
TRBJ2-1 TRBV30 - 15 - CAWSVKMVGDSVQFF TGTGCCTGGAGTGTAAAGATGGTGGGGGACTCGGTGCAGTTCTTC
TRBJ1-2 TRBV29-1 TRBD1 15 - CSVSGAGTGRTGYTF TGCAGCGTTTCAGGGGCCGGGACAGGGAGGACTGGCTACACCTTC
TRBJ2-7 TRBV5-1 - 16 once CASSLGVGQGLYEQYF TGCGCCAGCAGCTTGGGTGTGGGGCAGGGGCTCTACGAGCAGTACTTC
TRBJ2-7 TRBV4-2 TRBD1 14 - CASSQETGTGEQYF TGTGCCAGCAGCCAAGAAACCGGGACAGGCGAGCAGTACTTC
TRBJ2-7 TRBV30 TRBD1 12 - CAGGQGVYEQYF TGTGCCGGGGGACAGGGGGTCTACGAGCAGTACTTC
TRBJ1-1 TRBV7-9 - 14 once CASSFHPRDTEAFF TGTGCCAGCAGCTTCCACCCCAGGGACACTGAAGCTTTCTTT
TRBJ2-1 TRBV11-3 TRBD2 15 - CASFLREGPHNEQFF TGTGCCAGCTTCCTGCGGGAGGGGCCGCACAATGAGCAGTTCTTC
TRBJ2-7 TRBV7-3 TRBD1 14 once CASSLNRGHDEQYF TGTGCCAGCAGCTTAAACAGGGGGCACGACGAGCAGTACTTC
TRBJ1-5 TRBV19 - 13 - CASSVRSNQPQHF TGTGCCAGTAGTGTCCGTAGCAATCAGCCCCAGCATTTT
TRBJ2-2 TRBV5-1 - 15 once CASSIGVMDTGELFF TGCGCCAGCAGCATAGGAGTAATGGACACCGGGGAGCTGTTTTTT
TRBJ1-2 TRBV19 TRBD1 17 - CASSNQGTGSISYGYTF TGTGCCAGTAGTAATCAAGGGACAGGATCGATTTCCTATGGCTACACCTTC
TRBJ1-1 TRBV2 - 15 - CASSTRIGDPTEAFF TGTGCCAGCAGTACCCGGATAGGGGATCCAACTGAAGCTTTCTTT
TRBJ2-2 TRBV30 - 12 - CAWSVYTGELFF TGTGCCTGGAGTGTCTATACCGGGGAGCTGTTTTTT
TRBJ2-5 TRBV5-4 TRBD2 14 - CASSRQRGQETQYF TGTGCCAGCAGCCGGCAGCGGGGCCAAGAGACCCAGTACTTC
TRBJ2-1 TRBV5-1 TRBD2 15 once CASSDGTSGYNEQFF TGCGCCAGCAGCGACGGGACTAGCGGCTACAATGAGCAGTTCTTC
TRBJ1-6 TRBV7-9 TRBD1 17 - CASSFTGTGLPNSPLHF TGTGCCAGCAGCTTTACCGGGACAGGCCTACCTAATTCACCCCTCCACTTT
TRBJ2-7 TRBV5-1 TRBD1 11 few CASSGTGQPRF TGCGCCAGCAGCGGAACGGGACAGCCCCGCTTC
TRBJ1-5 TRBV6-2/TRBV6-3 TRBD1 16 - CASSYQGQPRNQPQHF TGTGCCAGCAGTTACCAGGGACAGCCTAGAAACCAGCCCCAGCATTTT
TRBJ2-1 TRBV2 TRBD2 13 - CASRVLAVGEQFF TGTGCCAGCAGGGTACTAGCGGTGGGGGAGCAGTTCTTC
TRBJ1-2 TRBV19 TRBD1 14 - CASGEGRGHYGYTF TGTGCCAGTGGGGAGGGCAGGGGGCACTATGGCTACACCTTC